This T cell receptor beta chain was retrieved from a study of control samples from healthy donors and cancer patients. Data came from immunoSEQ multiplex PCR; TCRdb stores just in-frame clones and leaves some out. This sample yields some 130,000 clones, of which about 95% are seen a single time; 3.6% belongs to the top ten. The germline CDR1 and CDR2 sequences are MNHEY and SVGEGT. Trimming took 3 bases from V and 3 from J; bases not matched to a gene: 3. The CDR3 has 14 amino acids. V is TRBV6-2 or TRBV6-3 and J is TRBJ2-7; the match to TRBD1 covers 9 bases. This receptor was identified in a young man in good health. The source material was blood. CDR3 sequence (DNA): TGTGCCAGCAGTTATCCGGGACAGGGCTACGAGCAGTACTTC. Translating gives CASSYPGQGYEQYF.